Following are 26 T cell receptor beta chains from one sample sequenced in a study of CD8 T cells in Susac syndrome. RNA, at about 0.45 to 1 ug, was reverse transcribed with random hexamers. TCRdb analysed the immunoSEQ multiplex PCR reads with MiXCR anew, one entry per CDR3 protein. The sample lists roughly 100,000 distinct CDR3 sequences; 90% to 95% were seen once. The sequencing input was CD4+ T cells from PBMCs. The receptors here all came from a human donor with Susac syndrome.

CDR3 coding DNA: TGTGCCAGCAGCCAACGGAATGGCTACACCTTC. Translated, it gives CASSQRNGYTF. This chain joins TRBV3-1 and TRBJ1-2; D not resolved. Germline V CDR1 and CDR2: LGHDT, YNNKEL (reference sequence). The CDR3 runs 11 residues. V was clipped by 2 bases and J by 6 bases, with 4 bases between them.

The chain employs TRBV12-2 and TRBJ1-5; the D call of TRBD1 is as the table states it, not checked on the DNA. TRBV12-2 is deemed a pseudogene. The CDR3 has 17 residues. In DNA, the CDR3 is TGTGCAAGTCGCTTAGTAGGACAGATCTATAGCAATCAGCCCCAGCATTTT. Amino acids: CASRLVGQIYSNQPQHF.

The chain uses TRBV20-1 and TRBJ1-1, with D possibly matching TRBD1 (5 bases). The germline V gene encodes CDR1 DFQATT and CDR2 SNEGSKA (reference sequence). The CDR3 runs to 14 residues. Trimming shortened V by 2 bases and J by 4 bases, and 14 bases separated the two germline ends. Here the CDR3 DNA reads TGCAGTGCTAGAATGGTTGGGGGGGTCACTGAAGCTTTCTTT. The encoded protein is CSARMVGGVTEAFF.

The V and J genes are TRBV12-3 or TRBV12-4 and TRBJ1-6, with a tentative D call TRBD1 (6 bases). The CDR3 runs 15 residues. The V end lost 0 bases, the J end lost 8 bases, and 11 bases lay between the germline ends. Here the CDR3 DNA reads TGTGCCAGCAGTTTAGCACAGGGCCAGCATTCACCCCTCCACTTT. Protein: CASSLAQGQHSPLHF.

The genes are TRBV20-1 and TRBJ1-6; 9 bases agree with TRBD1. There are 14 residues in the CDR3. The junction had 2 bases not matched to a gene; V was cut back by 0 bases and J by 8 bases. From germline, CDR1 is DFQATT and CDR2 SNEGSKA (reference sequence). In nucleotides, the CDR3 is TGCAGTGCTAGAGACACAGGGGGCCATTCACCCCTCCACTTT. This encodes CSARDTGGHSPLHF.

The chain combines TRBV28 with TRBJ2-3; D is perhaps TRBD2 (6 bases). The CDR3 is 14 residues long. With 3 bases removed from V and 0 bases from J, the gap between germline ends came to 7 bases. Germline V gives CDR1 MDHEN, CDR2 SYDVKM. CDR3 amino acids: CASSFGGSTDTQYF. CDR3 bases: TGTGCCAGCAGTTTTGGGGGGAGCACAGATACGCAGTATTTT.

DNA for the CDR3: TGTGCCAGCAGCGTAGAACGGGGGGGACATTACGAGCAGTACTTC. It codes for CASSVERGGHYEQYF. V is TRBV9 and J is TRBJ2-7; 8 bases map to TRBD2. With V trimmed by 0 bases and J by 4 bases, 6 bases remained unmatched. Germline V gene sequence: CDR1 SGDLS, CDR2 YYNGEE. The CDR3 length is 15 residues.

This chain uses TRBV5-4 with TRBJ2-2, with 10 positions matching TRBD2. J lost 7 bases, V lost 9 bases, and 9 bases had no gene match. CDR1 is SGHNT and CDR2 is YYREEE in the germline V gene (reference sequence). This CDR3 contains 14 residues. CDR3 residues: CATATSGVGGELFF. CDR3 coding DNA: TGTGCCACCGCTACTAGCGGGGTTGGCGGGGAGCTGTTTTTT.

CDR3 sequence: CASSLVSAGAYNEQFF. The CDR3 nucleotides are TGCGCCAGCAGCTTGGTATCAGCGGGGGCCTACAATGAGCAGTTCTTC. The V and J genes are TRBV5-1 and TRBJ2-1; 8 bases agree with TRBD2. This CDR3 has 16 amino acids. Losses at the gene ends were 0 bases for V and 2 bases for J; bases not matched to a gene: 4. CDR1 is SGHRS, CDR2 YFSETQ, per germline.

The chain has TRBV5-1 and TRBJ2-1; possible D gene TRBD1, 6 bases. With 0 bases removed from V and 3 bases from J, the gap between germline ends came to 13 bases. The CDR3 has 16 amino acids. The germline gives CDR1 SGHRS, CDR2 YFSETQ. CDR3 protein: CASSLGSRQVYNEQFF. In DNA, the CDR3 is TGCGCCAGCAGCTTGGGGAGCCGACAGGTCTACAATGAGCAGTTCTTC.

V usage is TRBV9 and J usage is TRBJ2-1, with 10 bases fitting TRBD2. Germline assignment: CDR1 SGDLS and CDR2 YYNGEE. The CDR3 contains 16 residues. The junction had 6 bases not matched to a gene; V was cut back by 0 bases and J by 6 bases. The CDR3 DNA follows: TGTGCCAGCAGCGTAGTTAGCGGGGGGCAACTCAATGAGCAGTTCTTC. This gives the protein CASSVVSGGQLNEQFF.

The CDR3 loop is CASSQEYTQYF. In DNA form, the CDR3 reads TGTGCCAGCAGCCAAGAATATACGCAGTATTTT. The gene calls are TRBV14 and TRBJ2-3; D is undetermined. CDR1 and CDR2 from the germline V gene are SGHDN and FVKESK. Trimming left V 0 bases short and J 7 bases short, with 2 bases between. The CDR3 loop spans 11 amino acids.

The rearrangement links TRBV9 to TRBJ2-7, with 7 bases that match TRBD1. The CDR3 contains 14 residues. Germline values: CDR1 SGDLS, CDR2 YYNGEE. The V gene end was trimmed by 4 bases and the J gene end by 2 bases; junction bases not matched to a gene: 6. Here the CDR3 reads CASSPMDRPYEQYF. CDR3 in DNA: TGTGCCAGCAGCCCCATGGACAGGCCCTACGAGCAGTACTTC.

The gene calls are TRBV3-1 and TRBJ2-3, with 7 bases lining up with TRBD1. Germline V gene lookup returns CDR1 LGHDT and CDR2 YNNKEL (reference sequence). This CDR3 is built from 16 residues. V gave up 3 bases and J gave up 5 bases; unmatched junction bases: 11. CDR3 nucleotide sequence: TGTGCCAGCAGCCAGGGATCATCGAACAGGGGAGATACGCAGTATTTT. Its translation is CASSQGSSNRGDTQYF.

CDR3 sequence reads: CASSSGLAVDTQYF. In nucleotides, the CDR3 is TGTGCCAGCAGCTCCGGACTAGCGGTAGATACGCAGTATTTT. The J gene is TRBJ2-3, the V gene TRBV7-3, with 10 bases that match TRBD2. The CDR3 is made up of 14 amino acids. Trimming took 4 bases from V and 5 from J; bases not matched to a gene: 3. CDR1 is SGHTA and CDR2 is FQGTGA in the germline V gene.

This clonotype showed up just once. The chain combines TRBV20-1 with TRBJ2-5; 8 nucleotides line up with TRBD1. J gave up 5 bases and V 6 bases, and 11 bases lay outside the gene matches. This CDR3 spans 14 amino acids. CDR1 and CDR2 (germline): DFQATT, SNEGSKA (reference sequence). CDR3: CSATDRGGVETQYF. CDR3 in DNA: TGCAGTGCAACTGACAGGGGCGGTGTGGAGACCCAGTACTTC.

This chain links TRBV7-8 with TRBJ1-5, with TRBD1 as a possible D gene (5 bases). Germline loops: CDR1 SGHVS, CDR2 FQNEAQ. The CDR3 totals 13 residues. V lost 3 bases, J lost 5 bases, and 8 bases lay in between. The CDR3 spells CASSFGADQPQHF. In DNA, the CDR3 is TGTGCCAGCAGCTTTGGGGCAGATCAGCCCCAGCATTTT.

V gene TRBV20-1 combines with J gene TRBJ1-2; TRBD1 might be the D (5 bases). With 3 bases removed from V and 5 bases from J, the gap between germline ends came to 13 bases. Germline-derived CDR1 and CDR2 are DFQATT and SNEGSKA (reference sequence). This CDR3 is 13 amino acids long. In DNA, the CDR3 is TGCAGTGCTAGGGCCCTGGGGGGGTATGGCTACACCTTC. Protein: CSARALGGYGYTF.

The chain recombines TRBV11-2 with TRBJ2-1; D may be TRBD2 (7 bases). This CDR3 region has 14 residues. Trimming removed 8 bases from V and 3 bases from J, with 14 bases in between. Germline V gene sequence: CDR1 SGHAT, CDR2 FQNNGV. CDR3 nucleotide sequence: TGTGCCAGCCAAGGGGGGGGCCACTACAATGAGCAGTTCTTC. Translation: CASQGGGHYNEQFF.

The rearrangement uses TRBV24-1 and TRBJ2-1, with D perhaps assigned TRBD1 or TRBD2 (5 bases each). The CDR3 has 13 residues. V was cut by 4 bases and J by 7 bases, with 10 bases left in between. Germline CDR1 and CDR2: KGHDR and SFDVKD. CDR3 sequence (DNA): TGTGCCACCAGTGAGTGGGGGAGAAATGAGCAGTTCTTC. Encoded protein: CATSEWGRNEQFF.

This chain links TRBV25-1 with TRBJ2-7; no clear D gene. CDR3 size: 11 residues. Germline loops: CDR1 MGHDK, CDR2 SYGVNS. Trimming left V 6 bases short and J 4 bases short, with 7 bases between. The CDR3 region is CASRLLYEQYF. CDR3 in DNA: TGTGCCAGCAGACTTCTTTACGAGCAGTACTTC.

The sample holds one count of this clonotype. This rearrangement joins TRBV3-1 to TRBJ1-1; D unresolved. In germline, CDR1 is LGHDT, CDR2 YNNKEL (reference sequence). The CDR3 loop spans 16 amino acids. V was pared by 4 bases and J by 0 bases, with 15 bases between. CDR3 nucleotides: TGTGCCAGCAGCCCCGGCGCAGGAAGAGTGAACACTGAAGCTTTCTTT. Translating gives CASSPGAGRVNTEAFF.

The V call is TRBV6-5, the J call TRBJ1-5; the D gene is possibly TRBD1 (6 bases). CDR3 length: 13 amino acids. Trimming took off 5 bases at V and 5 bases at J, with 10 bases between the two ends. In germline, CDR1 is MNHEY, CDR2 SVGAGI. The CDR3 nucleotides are TGTGCCAGCAGTGTTTACAGGGATCAGCCCCAGCATTTT. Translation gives CASSVYRDQPQHF.

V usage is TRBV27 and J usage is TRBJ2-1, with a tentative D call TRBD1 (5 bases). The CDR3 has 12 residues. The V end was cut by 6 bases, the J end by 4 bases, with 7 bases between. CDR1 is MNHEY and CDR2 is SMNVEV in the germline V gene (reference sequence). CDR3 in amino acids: CASRGPYNEQFF. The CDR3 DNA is TGTGCCAGCAGGGGGCCGTACAATGAGCAGTTCTTC.

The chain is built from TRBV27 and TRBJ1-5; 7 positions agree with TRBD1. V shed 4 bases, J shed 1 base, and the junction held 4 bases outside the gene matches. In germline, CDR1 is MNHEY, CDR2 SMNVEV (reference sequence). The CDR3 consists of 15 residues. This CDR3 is CASSSGQVSNQPQHF. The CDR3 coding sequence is TGTGCCAGCAGTTCCGGACAGGTCAGCAATCAGCCCCAGCATTTT.

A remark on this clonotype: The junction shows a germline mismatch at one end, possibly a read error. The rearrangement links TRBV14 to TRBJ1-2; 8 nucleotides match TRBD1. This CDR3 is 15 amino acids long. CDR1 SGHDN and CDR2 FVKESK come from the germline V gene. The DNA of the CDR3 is TGTGCCAGCAGCACCCGGACAGGGATTAACTATGGCTACATCTTC. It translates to CASSTRTGINYGYIF.